This entry is about one T cell receptor (beta chain). Its matching antigen is unknown. Only in-frame clones appear in the TCRdb table, and some are missing; sequencing was by immunoSEQ multiplex PCR. The data contain roughly 56,000 clones, nearly 85% of them singletons. The sample comes from a study of OX40 agonist ivuxolimab in advanced cancers. On the study more broadly: Patients got intravenous ivuxolimab at 0.01 to 10 mg/kg every 2 weeks. General study findings and limits: CD4+ T cells averaged fewer expanded clones than CD8+ T cells.

Autoimmune disease history or systemic immunosuppression excluded patients. V lost 5 bases, J lost 7 bases, and 9 bases stayed unmatched. The CDR3 covers 14 residues. In germline, CDR1 is SGDLS, CDR2 YYNGEE. This specimen was CD4+ or CD8+ T cells sorted from blood, taken in a trial of the OX40 agonist ivuxolimab. V gene TRBV9 combines with J gene TRBJ2-7; 10 bases are shared with TRBD1. The TCR sequence derives from an adult with an advanced solid tumor such as melanoma, head and neck, liver or kidney cancer. This CDR3 is CASSTGQGIREQYF. For the CDR3, the DNA is TGTGCCAGCAGTACGGGACAGGGGATTCGGGAGCAGTACTTC.